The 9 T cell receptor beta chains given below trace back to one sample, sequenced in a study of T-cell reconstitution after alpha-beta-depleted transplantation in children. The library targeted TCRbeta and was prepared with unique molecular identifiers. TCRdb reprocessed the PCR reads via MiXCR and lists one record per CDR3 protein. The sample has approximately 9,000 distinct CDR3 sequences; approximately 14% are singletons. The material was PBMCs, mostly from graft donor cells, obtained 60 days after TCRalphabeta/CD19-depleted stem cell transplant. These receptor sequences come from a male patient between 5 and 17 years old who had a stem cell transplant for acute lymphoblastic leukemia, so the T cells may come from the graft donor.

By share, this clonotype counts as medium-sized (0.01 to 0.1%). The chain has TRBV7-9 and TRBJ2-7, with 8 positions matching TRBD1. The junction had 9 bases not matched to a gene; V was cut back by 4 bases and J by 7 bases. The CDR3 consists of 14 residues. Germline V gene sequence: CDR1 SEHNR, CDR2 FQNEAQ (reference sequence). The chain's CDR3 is CASSSDRAVGEQYF. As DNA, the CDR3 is TGTGCCAGCAGCTCGGACAGGGCTGTGGGAGAGCAGTACTTC.

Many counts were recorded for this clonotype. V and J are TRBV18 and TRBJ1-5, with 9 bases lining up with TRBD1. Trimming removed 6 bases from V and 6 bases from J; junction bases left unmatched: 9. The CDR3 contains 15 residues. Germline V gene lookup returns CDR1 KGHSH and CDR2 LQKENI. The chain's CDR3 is CASSKDRGLSQPQHF. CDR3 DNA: TGTGCCAGCTCCAAGGACAGGGGTCTAAGTCAGCCCCAGCATTTT. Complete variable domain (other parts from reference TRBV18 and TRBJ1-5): NAGVMQNPRHLVRRRGQEARLRCSPMKGHSHVYWYRQLPEEGLKFMVYLQKENIIDESGMPKERFSAEFPKEGPSILRIQQVVRGDSAAYFCASSKDRGLSQPQHFGDGTRLSIL.

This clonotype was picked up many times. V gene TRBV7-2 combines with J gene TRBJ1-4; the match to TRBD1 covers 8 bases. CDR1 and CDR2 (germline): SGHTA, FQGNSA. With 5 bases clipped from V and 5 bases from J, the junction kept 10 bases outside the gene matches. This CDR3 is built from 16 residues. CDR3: CASSHHSDRVNEKLFF. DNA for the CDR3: TGTGCCAGCAGCCATCATTCGGACAGGGTCAATGAAAAACTGTTTTTT.

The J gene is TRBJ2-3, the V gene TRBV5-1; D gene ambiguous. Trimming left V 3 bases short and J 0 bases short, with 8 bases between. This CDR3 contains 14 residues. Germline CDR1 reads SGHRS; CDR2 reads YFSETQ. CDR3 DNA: TGCGCCAGCAGCTGGATGGACAGCACAGATACGCAGTATTTT. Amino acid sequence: CASSWMDSTDTQYF.

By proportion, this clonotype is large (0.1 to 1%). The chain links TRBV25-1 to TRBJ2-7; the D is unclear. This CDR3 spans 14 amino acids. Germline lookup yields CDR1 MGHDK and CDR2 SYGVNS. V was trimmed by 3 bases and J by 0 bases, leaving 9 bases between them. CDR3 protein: CASSESGGSYEQYF. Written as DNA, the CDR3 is TGTGCCAGCAGTGAGTCGGGCGGCTCCTACGAGCAGTACTTC.

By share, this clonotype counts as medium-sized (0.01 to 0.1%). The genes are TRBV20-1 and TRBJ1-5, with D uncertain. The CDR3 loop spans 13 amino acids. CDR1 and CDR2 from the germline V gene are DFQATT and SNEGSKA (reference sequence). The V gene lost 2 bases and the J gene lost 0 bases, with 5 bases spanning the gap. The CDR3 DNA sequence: TGCAGTGCTAGACAGCATAGCAATCAGCCCCAGCATTTT. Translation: CSARQHSNQPQHF.

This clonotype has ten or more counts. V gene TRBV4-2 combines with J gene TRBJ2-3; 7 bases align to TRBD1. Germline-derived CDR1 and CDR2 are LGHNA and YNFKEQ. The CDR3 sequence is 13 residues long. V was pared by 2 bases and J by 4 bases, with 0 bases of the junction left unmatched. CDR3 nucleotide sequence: TGTGCCAGCAGCCAACAGGGGGCAGATACGCAGTATTTT. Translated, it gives CASSQQGADTQYF.

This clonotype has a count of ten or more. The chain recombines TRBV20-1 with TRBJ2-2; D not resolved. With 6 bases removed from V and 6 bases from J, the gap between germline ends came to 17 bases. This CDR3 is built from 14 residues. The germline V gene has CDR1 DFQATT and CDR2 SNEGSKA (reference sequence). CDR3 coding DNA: TGCAGTGCAAACTCAGGAAGAATTCCCGGGGAGCTGTTTTTT. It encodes CSANSGRIPGELFF.

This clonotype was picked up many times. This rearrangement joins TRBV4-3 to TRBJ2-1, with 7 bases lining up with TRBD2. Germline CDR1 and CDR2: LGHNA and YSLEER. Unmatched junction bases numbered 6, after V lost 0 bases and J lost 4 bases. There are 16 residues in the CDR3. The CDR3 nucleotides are TGCGCCAGCAGCCAAGATTGGCGGGGGTTATACAATGAGCAGTTCTTC. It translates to CASSQDWRGLYNEQFF.